This entry features one TCR beta chain sequence. Its antigen is undetermined. Trimming removed 3 bases from V and 0 bases from J, with 13 bases in between. CDR3 size: 15 residues. Germline values: CDR1 SGHRS, CDR2 YFSETQ. Repertoires were generated with immunoSEQ multiplex PCR, while TCRdb's copy carries only in-frame clones and drops some. This table has around 310,000 clones, almost 80% appearing once. This entry belongs to a study of cytotoxic CD8 clonotypes in ibrutinib-treated CLL. Findings of the study overall: Clonality increased at ibrutinib response and stayed stable in sustained remission. At progression, however, it fell back toward baseline. Stable or contracted on treatment, public clonotypes were also uncommon.

This sequence joins TRBV5-1 and TRBJ2-7; D is undetermined. The sequence was obtained from a human donor with chronic lymphocytic leukemia. The sequenced sample was PBMCs, obtained before ibrutinib treatment. CDR3 nucleotide sequence: TGCGCCAGCAGCTCACCCAGAGGATTCTCCTACGAGCAGTACTTC. Encoded protein: CASSSPRGFSYEQYF.